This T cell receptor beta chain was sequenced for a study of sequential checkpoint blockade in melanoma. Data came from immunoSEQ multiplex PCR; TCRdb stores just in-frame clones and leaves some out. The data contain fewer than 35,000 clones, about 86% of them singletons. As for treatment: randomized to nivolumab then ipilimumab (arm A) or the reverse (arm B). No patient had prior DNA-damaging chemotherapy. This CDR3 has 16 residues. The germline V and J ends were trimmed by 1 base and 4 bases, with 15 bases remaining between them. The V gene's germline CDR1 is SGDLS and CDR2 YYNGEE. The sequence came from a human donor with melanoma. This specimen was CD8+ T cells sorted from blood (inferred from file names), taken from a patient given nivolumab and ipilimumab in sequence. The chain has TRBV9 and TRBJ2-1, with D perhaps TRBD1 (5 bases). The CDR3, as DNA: TGTGCCAGCAGCGTAAGGATCCAGGGCCCGTACAATGAGCAGTTCTTC. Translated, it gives CASSVRIQGPYNEQFF.